Listed here are 14 T cell receptor beta chains from one sample, sequenced in a study of blood T cells in healthy people across ages. Combining a sample-barcoded 5' primer with a J-beta primer mix, a second PCR ran for roughly 6 to 11 cycles. TCRdb analysed the 5' RACE reads with MiXCR anew, one entry per CDR3 protein. The data show some 1,500,000 distinct CDR3 sequences, about 45% seen once. The sequencing sample was made of blood. Receptor source: a woman in her late teens or twenties in good health.

The chain carries TRBV20-1 and TRBJ2-1, with TRBD1 as a possible D gene (6 bases). Trimming stripped 3 bases from V and 8 bases from J, with 11 bases between. Germline-derived CDR1 and CDR2 are DFQATT and SNEGSKA (reference sequence). The CDR3 totals 12 residues. CDR3 sequence reads: CSASPRGHEQFF. Written as DNA, the CDR3 is TGCAGTGCTAGCCCCAGGGGCCATGAGCAGTTCTTC.

The gene calls are TRBV30 and TRBJ1-4, with D unresolved. Germline V gene lookup returns CDR1 GTSNPN and CDR2 SVGIG (reference sequence). V dropped 6 bases and J dropped 8 bases, with 16 bases sitting between them. CDR3 length: 13 amino acids. The DNA for the CDR3 is TGTGCCTGCAATGCAGGTGGTCGAGAAAAACTGTTTTTT. Its translation is CACNAGGREKLFF.

This clonotype was seen repeatedly, ten times or more. The rearrangement links TRBV12-3 or TRBV12-4 to TRBJ2-7; no clear D. CDR3 length: 13 residues. Deletions cut 3 bases from V and 2 bases from J, with 8 bases between. The CDR3 DNA follows: TGTGCCAGCAGTTTTATGGGAACCTACGAGCAGTACTTC. It yields the protein CASSFMGTYEQYF.

J is TRBJ2-1 and V is TRBV12-3 or TRBV12-4, with D unclear. The V and J ends lost 6 bases and 6 bases respectively, with 15 bases between them. The CDR3 is made up of 14 amino acids. CDR3 sequence reads: CASSLVGMANEQFF. The CDR3 DNA reads TGTGCCAGCAGCCTAGTGGGGATGGCCAATGAGCAGTTCTTC.

Ten or more counts support this clonotype. The chain links TRBV20-1 to TRBJ2-3; unclear D gene. Trimming left V 6 bases short and J 2 bases short, with 6 bases between. This CDR3 comprises 11 residues. The germline CDR1 and CDR2 sequences are DFQATT and SNEGSKA (reference sequence). The CDR3 DNA reads as TGCAGTGCCCGGGTCACAGATACGCAGTATTTT. The encoded protein is CSARVTDTQYF.

The sample holds many counts of this clonotype. The chain links TRBV12-5 to TRBJ1-4; no clear D gene. The germline gives CDR1 LGHNT, CDR2 FRNRAP. This CDR3 comprises 13 residues. Trimming took off 0 bases at V and 4 bases at J, with 3 bases between the two ends. CDR3 DNA: TGTGCTAGTGGTTTGGTCAGTAATGAAAAACTGTTTTTT. Amino acid sequence: CASGLVSNEKLFF.

The gene calls are TRBV15 and TRBJ1-1, with 7 nucleotides matching TRBD1. Germline V CDR1 and CDR2: LNHNV, YYDKDF (reference sequence). V shed 1 base and J 2 bases; nucleotides not matched to a gene: 16. This CDR3 comprises 19 residues. The chain's CDR3 is CATSRGGELPGQSNTEAFF. CDR3 DNA sequence: TGTGCCACCAGCAGAGGCGGAGAACTACCGGGACAGAGTAACACTGAAGCTTTCTTT.

In this sample, this clonotype turned up once. The gene calls are TRBV7-2 and TRBJ2-7; TRBD1 aligns across 8 bases. Germline loops: CDR1 SGHTA, CDR2 FQGNSA. Germline trimming cut 9 bases from V and 3 bases from J; bases unmatched to any gene: 7. This CDR3 region has 13 residues. Here the CDR3 reads CASLRDRNYEQYF. CDR3 sequence (DNA): TGTGCCAGTCTCCGGGACAGGAACTACGAGCAGTACTTC.

In its sample, this clonotype was seen a few times. The chain carries TRBV21-1 and TRBJ1-2; the listed D gene, TRBD1, was not tested against the DNA. TRBV21-1 is an annotated pseudogene. The CDR3 sequence is 14 residues long. CDR3 DNA sequence: TGTGCCAACCAAGGGGGCCCAAGAAGATATGGCTACACCTTC. Amino acid sequence: CANQGGPRRYGYTF.

V is TRBV7-9 and J is TRBJ2-1, with D possibly matching TRBD2 (7 bases). Between the trimmed V and J ends, which lost 1 base and 4 bases, there was a span of 14 bases. This CDR3 is 16 amino acids long. Germline CDR1 reads SEHNR; CDR2 reads FQNEAQ (reference sequence). CDR3 nucleotides: TGTGCCAGCAGCTTAGGTTCGGGGGGCATGTACAATGAGCAGTTCTTC. Amino acid sequence: CASSLGSGGMYNEQFF.

This clonotype came up a few times. V and J are TRBV7-2 and TRBJ2-3; tentative D call: TRBD1 (5 bases). The CDR3 extends over 14 amino acids. Trimming shortened V by 5 bases and J by 3 bases, and 12 bases separated the two germline ends. The germline gives CDR1 SGHTA, CDR2 FQGNSA. This chain's CDR3 is CASSIRQGTDTQYF. CDR3 coding DNA: TGTGCCAGCAGCATTAGGCAGGGTACAGATACGCAGTATTTT. Using reference TRBV7-2 and TRBJ2-3 for the parts outside the CDR3, the full variable domain is GAGVSQSPSNKVTEKGKDVELRCDPISGHTALYWYRQSLGQGLEFLIYFQGNSAPDKSGLPSDRFSAERTGGSVSTLTIQRTQQEDSAVYLCASSIRQGTDTQYFGPGTRLTVL.

This clonotype occurred a few times. This CDR3 reads CASSRPRTGTPYTEAFF. The CDR3 DNA follows: TGTGCCAGCAGCAGACCTAGGACAGGCACCCCTTACACTGAAGCTTTCTTT. The chain recombines TRBV2 with TRBJ1-1, with 7 bases identical to TRBD1. The germline gives CDR1 SNHLY, CDR2 FYNNEI. The J segment lost 3 bases and the V segment lost 6 bases, leaving 16 bases of the junction unmatched. The CDR3 has 17 residues.

There are a few counts of this clonotype. This chain connects TRBV6-2 or TRBV6-3 to TRBJ2-1, with 12 bases matching TRBD2. This CDR3 region has 14 residues. CDR1 MNHEY and CDR2 SVGEGT come from the germline V gene. Trimming removed 8 bases from V and 9 bases from J; junction bases left unmatched: 8. CDR3 protein: CASRGLAGHGEQFF. DNA for the CDR3: TGTGCCAGCCGAGGACTAGCGGGACATGGTGAGCAGTTCTTC.

The V call is TRBV7-2, the J call TRBJ1-2; D call uncertain. CDR1 is SGHTA, CDR2 FQGNSA, per germline. This CDR3 is built from 14 residues. The V end lost 5 bases, the J end lost 5 bases, and 15 bases lay between the germline ends. Here the CDR3 reads CASSPRGATYGYTF. The CDR3 DNA follows: TGTGCCAGCAGCCCCCGCGGCGCGACTTATGGCTACACCTTC.